These T cell receptor beta chains were read from a single sample in a study of T cell changes during pregnancy in multiple sclerosis. The data were produced by immunoSEQ multiplex PCR, yet TCRdb's version contains in-frame clones alone and is incomplete. The data hold 70,000 or so clones, with more than 75% observed a single time. This specimen was peripheral blood, taken in the third trimester of pregnancy. These receptors all come from a female donor with multiple sclerosis, enrolled in a pregnancy study. The CDR3 runs from the conserved cysteine through the conserved F or W. The D gene is left open where the match is weak. For some rows the clone size is stated as once, few or many, or as a class when expanded; others skip it.

clone_size: -
v_call: TRBV19
j_call: TRBJ1-1
d_call: -
cdr3_aa: CASSNEAAYEAFF
cdr3_nt: TGTGCCAGTAGTAATGAGGCAGCTTATGAAGCTTTCTTT

clone_size: once
v_call: TRBV28
j_call: TRBJ2-1
d_call: -
cdr3_aa: CASSYAGTLYNEQFF
cdr3_nt: TGTGCCAGCAGTTATGCCGGGACACTTTACAATGAGCAGTTCTTC

clone_size: -
v_call: TRBV14
j_call: TRBJ1-2
d_call: -
cdr3_aa: CASSGALFGGYTF
cdr3_nt: TGTGCCAGCAGCGGGGCTCTCTTTGGTGGCTACACCTTC

clone_size: -
v_call: TRBV30
j_call: TRBJ1-1
d_call: TRBD1
cdr3_aa: CACKTGGVLGAFF
cdr3_nt: TGTGCCTGCAAAACAGGGGGCGTGTTGGGAGCTTTCTTT

clone_size: -
v_call: TRBV19
j_call: TRBJ2-7
d_call: -
cdr3_aa: CASSRLWGPLKLDYEQYF
cdr3_nt: TGTGCCAGTAGTAGGCTGTGGGGGCCCCTTAAGCTTGACTACGAGCAGTACTTC

clone_size: -
v_call: TRBV5-6
j_call: TRBJ2-1
d_call: TRBD2
cdr3_aa: CASSSASGGLNEQFF
cdr3_nt: TGTGCCAGCAGCTCGGCCAGCGGGGGCCTCAATGAGCAGTTCTTC

clone_size: -
v_call: TRBV6-4
j_call: TRBJ1-3
d_call: -
cdr3_aa: CASSEERGSGNTIYF
cdr3_nt: TGTGCCAGCAGTGAAGAAAGGGGATCTGGAAACACCATATATTTT

clone_size: -
v_call: TRBV29-1
j_call: TRBJ2-3
d_call: -
cdr3_aa: CSVVGGPSADTQYF
cdr3_nt: TGCAGCGTTGTCGGGGGGCCTTCGGCAGATACGCAGTATTTT

clone_size: -
v_call: TRBV28
j_call: TRBJ2-7
d_call: TRBD1
cdr3_aa: CASRGGLGTGGTRTSYEQYF
cdr3_nt: TGTGCCAGCAGAGGGGGATTAGGGACAGGGGGCACGAGGACCTCCTACGAGCAGTACTTC

clone_size: -
v_call: TRBV11-2
j_call: TRBJ1-5
d_call: TRBD1
cdr3_aa: CASSSHRGRQPQHF
cdr3_nt: TGTGCCAGCAGCTCGCACAGGGGGCGTCAGCCCCAGCATTTT

clone_size: -
v_call: TRBV10-1
j_call: TRBJ2-3
d_call: -
cdr3_aa: CASSDDGGRSDTQYF
cdr3_nt: TGCGCCAGCAGTGACGACGGGGGGCGGTCAGATACGCAGTATTTT

clone_size: -
v_call: TRBV5-1
j_call: TRBJ1-1
d_call: TRBD1
cdr3_aa: CASSFKKGQGNTEAFF
cdr3_nt: TGCGCCAGCAGCTTTAAAAAAGGACAGGGCAACACTGAAGCTTTCTTT

clone_size: -
v_call: TRBV7-2
j_call: TRBJ2-2
d_call: TRBD2
cdr3_aa: CASSSLAGYTGELFF
cdr3_nt: TGTGCCAGCAGCTCCCTAGCGGGTTACACCGGGGAGCTGTTTTTT

clone_size: -
v_call: TRBV18
j_call: TRBJ2-5
d_call: -
cdr3_aa: CASSPPSAETQYF
cdr3_nt: TGTGCCAGCTCACCACCCTCCGCGGAGACCCAGTACTTC

clone_size: once
v_call: TRBV15
j_call: TRBJ2-1
d_call: -
cdr3_aa: CATSRSRGAGEQFF
cdr3_nt: TGTGCCACCAGCAGATCTCGGGGGGCGGGGGAGCAGTTCTTC

clone_size: -
v_call: TRBV19
j_call: TRBJ1-4
d_call: TRBD1
cdr3_aa: CASSPQGATNEKLFF
cdr3_nt: TGTGCCAGTAGTCCACAGGGGGCAACTAATGAAAAACTGTTTTTT

clone_size: -
v_call: TRBV7-2
j_call: TRBJ1-1
d_call: TRBD1
cdr3_aa: CASSLEIVRDRGDTEAFF
cdr3_nt: TGTGCCAGCAGCTTAGAAATAGTTCGGGACAGGGGGGACACTGAAGCTTTCTTT

clone_size: once
v_call: TRBV10-1
j_call: TRBJ2-3
d_call: TRBD2
cdr3_aa: CATSGGPDTQYF
cdr3_nt: TGCGCCACTAGCGGGGGGCCAGATACGCAGTATTTT

clone_size: few
v_call: TRBV7-2
j_call: TRBJ1-1
d_call: TRBD1
cdr3_aa: CASSRDRGNTEAFF
cdr3_nt: TGTGCCAGCAGCAGGGACAGGGGGAACACTGAAGCTTTCTTT

clone_size: -
v_call: TRBV5-4
j_call: TRBJ2-4
d_call: -
cdr3_aa: CASSYFRTDTGKNIQYF
cdr3_nt: TGTGCCAGCAGCTATTTCCGGACAGACACGGGCAAAAACATTCAGTACTTC